This section outlines one TCR beta chain sequence together with its context. The data originate from a study of cytomegalovirus exposure and HLA in healthy donors. V shed 4 bases and J 0 bases; nucleotides not matched to a gene: 15. Germline V gives CDR1 SGHRS, CDR2 YFSETQ. CDR3 length equals 18 residues. A multiplex PCR was run with 60 Vbeta primers and 13 Jbeta primers. Authors' methods: Around 9.9 million shared chains were among the 80 million or so unique TCR beta chains that a later analysis counted. The repertoire was sequenced with immunoSEQ multiplex PCR; TCRdb's copy has only in-frame clones and lacks some. For V, J and clone size, that table is used; D and trimming come from the DNA. The sample yields some 150,000 clones, less than 65% seen once.

The chain carries TRBV5-1 and TRBJ1-1; 7 bases map to TRBD1. The clonotype comes from a woman aged 25 to 39 in good health and CMV-seropositive. Sequencing was done on a sample of PBMCs. The CDR3 is CASSPGTAPKGVNTEAFF. In nucleotides, the CDR3 is TGCGCCAGCAGCCCCGGGACAGCCCCAAAAGGCGTGAACACTGAAGCTTTCTTT.